This is a list of T cell receptor beta chains from one sample in a study of T cell responses to AZD1222 COVID-19 vaccine. Repertoires were generated with immunoSEQ multiplex PCR, while TCRdb's copy carries only in-frame clones and drops some. The sample yields fewer than 150,000 clones, roughly 86% seen once. The source material was peripheral blood, sampled on day 0 of AZD1222 vaccination. The receptors derive from an adult in good health. Each CDR3 is given with its conserved first and last residue. Expanded clones get a size class; other rows say once, few or many, or leave the size out.

v_gene: TRBV6-5; abundance: .; CDR3aa: CASSRGGEEFF
v_gene: TRBV2; abundance: .; CDR3aa: CASRPGQSYNEQFF
v_gene: TRBV7-6; abundance: .; CDR3aa: CASSTRQGRETQYF
v_gene: TRBV25-1; abundance: .; CDR3aa: CASSPPGARTDTQYF
v_gene: TRBV18; abundance: .; CDR3aa: CASSTSQGLGYTF
v_gene: TRBV19; abundance: .; CDR3aa: CASRNEQFF
v_gene: TRBV11-1; abundance: once; CDR3aa: CASSLSTGDYEQYF
v_gene: TRBV13; abundance: .; CDR3aa: CASSFMDQPQHF
v_gene: TRBV6-1; abundance: .; CDR3aa: CASSEVFVGGRDTQYF
v_gene: TRBV5-5; abundance: .; CDR3aa: CASSLEGYQPQHF
v_gene: TRBV7-2; abundance: .; CDR3aa: CASSRRSGGAGDTQYF
v_gene: TRBV5-4; abundance: .; CDR3aa: CASSLHPDSNQPQHF
v_gene: TRBV19; abundance: .; CDR3aa: CASSSQGGSNEQFF
v_gene: TRBV3-1/TRBV3-2; abundance: .; CDR3aa: CASRPGGTDTQYF
v_gene: TRBV10-3; abundance: .; CDR3aa: CAISEGLGQGAIYGYTF
v_gene: TRBV6-6; abundance: .; CDR3aa: CASSPPTSGGAGDTQYF
v_gene: TRBV10-3; abundance: .; CDR3aa: CAISESGGYGYTF
v_gene: TRBV7-2; abundance: once; CDR3aa: CASSKQQGAIPQPQHF
v_gene: TRBV19; abundance: .; CDR3aa: CASSPGQGWTEAFF
v_gene: TRBV19; abundance: .; CDR3aa: CASSIEGANTEAFF
v_gene: TRBV23-1; abundance: .; CDR3aa: CASSNRTVPSGEQYF
v_gene: TRBV28; abundance: .; CDR3aa: CASRETLAGAGELFF
v_gene: TRBV6-1; abundance: .; CDR3aa: CASSENLLRGQPQHF
v_gene: TRBV18; abundance: .; CDR3aa: CASSPNYWTGGGSGANVLTF
v_gene: TRBV3-1/TRBV3-2; abundance: .; CDR3aa: CASSQGHREYF
v_gene: TRBV7-9; abundance: .; CDR3aa: CASSISGAGDTQYF
v_gene: TRBV7-2; abundance: .; CDR3aa: CASWKAGGNTEAFF